What follows are 30 T cell receptor beta chains derived from one specimen sequenced in a study of radiotherapy plus CTLA-4 blockade in lung cancer. Assay used: immunoSEQ multiplex PCR; TCRdb lists only in-frame clones, some missing. The sample carries 60,000 to 70,000 clones, around 86% recorded once. This material consisted of peripheral blood, taken from a patient treated with radiotherapy plus ipilimumab. The receptor set was obtained from a human donor with non-small cell lung cancer who had a partial response to radiotherapy plus ipilimumab.

The chain couples TRBV5-1 to TRBJ2-5; possibly TRBD2 for D (5 bases). Looked up from germline, CDR1 is SGHRS and CDR2 is YFSETQ. V lost 1 base and J 3 bases, leaving 7 bases between the germline ends. The CDR3 has 13 amino acids. The CDR3 reads CASSLQTKETQYF. Here the CDR3 DNA reads TGCGCCAGCAGCTTGCAGACTAAAGAGACCCAGTACTTC.

The chain joins TRBV27 to TRBJ1-1, with 9 positions matching TRBD1. CDR3 size: 15 residues. The germline V gene encodes CDR1 MNHEY and CDR2 SMNVEV (reference sequence). V was pared by 9 bases and J by 0 bases, with 8 bases of the junction left unmatched. Here the CDR3 reads CASHKQGAMNTEAFF. DNA for the CDR3: TGTGCCAGTCATAAACAGGGGGCGATGAACACTGAAGCTTTCTTT.

The rearrangement uses TRBV28 and TRBJ2-7; 12 bases align to TRBD1. V lost 3 bases to trimming and J lost 12 bases; unmatched junction nucleotides: 6. The CDR3 has 13 amino acids. Per the germline V gene, CDR1 is MDHEN and CDR2 is SYDVKM. This chain's CDR3 is CASSFGDRGRLYF. CDR3 nucleotides: TGTGCCAGCAGTTTTGGGGACAGGGGGCGCTTGTACTTC.

V usage is TRBV7-3 and J usage is TRBJ2-3, with 8 positions matching TRBD2. The germline CDR1 and CDR2 sequences are SGHTA and FQGTGA. V was pared by 2 bases and J by 6 bases, with 1 base of the junction left unmatched. This CDR3 has 13 amino acids. The CDR3 DNA is TGTGCCAGCAGCTTACGGGAGGGGGATACGCAGTATTTT. Protein sequence: CASSLREGDTQYF.

The gene calls are TRBV7-2 and TRBJ2-1; no reliable D call. CDR1 is SGHTA and CDR2 is FQGNSA in the germline V gene. CDR3 length: 13 residues. V dropped 1 base and J dropped 6 bases, with 7 bases sitting between them. CDR3 residues: CASSLGLLNEQFF. In nucleotides, the CDR3 is TGTGCCAGCAGCTTAGGGCTCCTCAATGAGCAGTTCTTC.

This chain connects TRBV18 to TRBJ2-1, with D uncertain. Germline CDR1 is KGHSH and CDR2 is LQKENI. CDR3 length equals 16 residues. V was clipped by 3 bases and J by 0 bases, with 12 bases between them. The CDR3 is CASSPETSRSYNEQFF. Written as DNA, the CDR3 is TGTGCCAGCTCACCCGAGACTTCTCGCTCCTACAATGAGCAGTTCTTC.

V usage is TRBV5-1 and J usage is TRBJ2-2, with D maybe TRBD1 (6 bases). The germline gives CDR1 SGHRS, CDR2 YFSETQ. V gave up 4 bases and J gave up 4 bases, with 14 bases separating them. The CDR3 has 15 amino acids. CDR3 nucleotides: TGCGCCAGCAGCCCCTATCAGGGGTCCACCGGGGAGCTGTTTTTT. Translation: CASSPYQGSTGELFF.

This clone turned up a few times. The chain employs TRBV5-1 and TRBJ2-7, with TRBD2 matching 13 bases. In germline, CDR1 is SGHRS, CDR2 YFSETQ. CDR3 length: 14 residues. V shed 3 bases and J 5 bases; nucleotides not matched to a gene: 2. The CDR3 protein is CASSSGLAGNEQYF. The DNA of the CDR3 is TGCGCCAGCAGCTCGGGACTAGCGGGAAACGAGCAGTACTTC.

This clone was seen a handful of times. This chain links TRBV6-6 with TRBJ2-7; TRBD2 agrees at 12 bases. Germline-derived CDR1 and CDR2 are MNHNY and SVGAGI (reference sequence). The J segment lost 6 bases and the V segment lost 7 bases, leaving 7 bases of the junction unmatched. This CDR3 has 14 residues. The CDR3 bases are TGTGCCAGCACCCCGACTAGCGGGAGTCTCGAGCAGTACTTC. Translated: CASTPTSGSLEQYF.

The chain carries TRBV23-1 and TRBJ1-1; D remains unclear. TRBV23-1 is an open reading frame, and its role is uncertain. The length of the CDR3 is 13 residues. The V and J ends lost 6 bases and 5 bases respectively, with 13 bases between them. CDR3 nucleotides: TGCGCCAGCAGCAATCGGGGAGATACTGAAGCTTTCTTT. It translates to CASSNRGDTEAFF.

This sequence joins TRBV10-3 and TRBJ1-5; the match to TRBD1 covers 7 bases. Unmatched junction bases numbered 7, after V lost 9 bases and J lost 2 bases. The CDR3 consists of 14 residues. CDR1 and CDR2 from the germline V gene are ENHRY and SYGVKD. The CDR3 spells CAIQGSLGNQPQHF. The CDR3 coding sequence is TGTGCCATACAGGGGTCCCTTGGCAATCAGCCCCAGCATTTT.

The V call is TRBV18, the J call TRBJ2-7; maybe TRBD2 (5 bases). Germline V gene data show CDR1 as KGHSH and CDR2 as LQKENI. The CDR3 covers 14 residues. Trimming took off 5 bases at V and 7 bases at J, with 18 bases between the two ends. Written as DNA, the CDR3 is TGTGCCAGCTCAATCCCGGGGATAGTAGGGGAGCAGTACTTC. Translation: CASSIPGIVGEQYF.

The J gene is TRBJ2-3, the V gene TRBV7-6, with 10 bases identical to TRBD1. There are 16 residues in the CDR3. The germline V gene has CDR1 SGHVS and CDR2 FNYEAQ. Trimming at V came to 2 bases and at J to 0 bases, leaving 2 bases not matched to a gene. DNA of the CDR3: TGTGCCAGCAGCTTAAGGGGACAGGGGAGCACAGATACGCAGTATTTT. Protein: CASSLRGQGSTDTQYF. Combining the CDR3 with reference TRBV7-6 and TRBJ2-3 gives the whole variable domain GAGVSQSPRYKVTKRGQDVALRCDPISGHVSLYWYRQALGQGPEFLTYFNYEAQQDKSGLPNDRFSAERPEGSISTLTIQRTEQRDSAMYRCASSLRGQGSTDTQYFGPGTRLTVL.

V and J are TRBV4-1 and TRBJ2-7; tentatively, D is TRBD2 (6 bases). Deletions cut 4 bases from V and 1 base from J, with 20 bases between. The CDR3 is 17 residues long. Germline CDR1 is MGHRA and CDR2 is YSYEKL. In DNA, the CDR3 is TGCGCCAGCAGCCCAATCAGAACTAGCTCCCTTTCCTACGAGCAGTACTTC. It translates to CASSPIRTSSLSYEQYF.

The V and J genes are TRBV5-1 and TRBJ1-1; D uncertain. Germline CDR1 reads SGHRS; CDR2 reads YFSETQ. This CDR3 has 15 amino acids. The ends were cut back, 1 base at V and 0 bases at J, with 10 bases in the middle. CDR3 sequence: CASSLQQPMNTEAFF. DNA of the CDR3: TGCGCCAGCAGCTTGCAACAGCCCATGAACACTGAAGCTTTCTTT.

The rearrangement uses TRBV19 and TRBJ1-5; 9 nucleotides line up with TRBD1. V shed 5 bases and J 1 base; nucleotides not matched to a gene: 3. CDR3 size: 15 residues. In germline, CDR1 is LNHDA, CDR2 SQIVND (reference sequence). The DNA of the CDR3 is TGTGCCAGTAGTCCGGGACAGGGAAGCAATCAGCCCCAGCATTTT. Its protein is CASSPGQGSNQPQHF.

The rearrangement uses TRBV5-4 and TRBJ2-5; unclear D gene. CDR3 size: 13 residues. Germline-derived CDR1 and CDR2 are SGHNT and YYREEE (reference sequence). The V gene lost 5 bases and the J gene lost 5 bases, with 13 bases spanning the gap. This CDR3 reads CASRARLEETQYF. For the CDR3, the DNA is TGTGCCAGCAGGGCACGCCTAGAGGAGACCCAGTACTTC.

The V and J genes are TRBV28 and TRBJ1-5; 11 bases align to TRBD1. Trimming cost V 6 bases and J 4 bases; bases outside gene matches: 8. CDR1 is MDHEN, CDR2 SYDVKM, per germline. This CDR3 is 16 amino acids long. CDR3 residues: CASSPAGTGGNQPQHF. CDR3 nucleotide sequence: TGTGCCAGCAGCCCCGCCGGGACAGGGGGGAATCAGCCCCAGCATTTT. The full variable domain, completed using reference TRBV28 and TRBJ1-5, is DVKVTQSSRYLVKRTGEKVFLECVQDMDHENMFWYRQDPGLGLRLIYFSYDVKMKEKGDIPEGYSVSREKKERFSLILESASTNQTSMYLCASSPAGTGGNQPQHFGDGTRLSIL.

The CDR3 region has the DNA TGTGCCAGCAGCTGGAGGGGAGGGACTAGCGGGAGAGACTACGAGCAGTACTTC. Translation gives CASSWRGGTSGRDYEQYF. This rearrangement joins TRBV11-2 to TRBJ2-7; 14 bases agree with TRBD2. This CDR3 has 18 amino acids. J lost 3 bases, V lost 4 bases, and 11 bases had no gene match. Germline CDR1 and CDR2: SGHAT and FQNNGV.

This chain links TRBV28 with TRBJ2-7, with 13 bases aligning to TRBD2. CDR3 length equals 13 residues. Germline CDR1 and CDR2: MDHEN and SYDVKM. After removal of 7 bases from V and 10 bases from J, the junction contained 7 bases not matched to a gene. The CDR3 region has the DNA TGTGCCAGCATCCATGGACTAGCGGGAGCTCAGTACTTC. It is translated as CASIHGLAGAQYF.

In this sample, this clone turned up a few times. The gene calls are TRBV7-9 and TRBJ2-7, with D possibly being TRBD1 (5 bases). CDR1 and CDR2 from the germline V gene are SEHNR and FQNEAQ (reference sequence). This CDR3 is 14 amino acids long. V dropped 0 bases and J dropped 3 bases, with 9 bases sitting between them. CDR3 DNA sequence: TGTGCCAGCAGCTTAGCAGGGGCCCTCTACGAGCAGTACTTC. Protein: CASSLAGALYEQYF.

The chain couples TRBV19 to TRBJ2-7; 9 positions agree with TRBD1. This CDR3 region has 14 residues. J gave up 6 bases and V 6 bases, and 9 bases lay outside the gene matches. Germline CDR1 is LNHDA and CDR2 is SQIVND (reference sequence). The CDR3 spells CASSLRGQGGEQYF. Here the CDR3 DNA reads TGTGCCAGTAGCCTTAGGGGACAGGGTGGCGAGCAGTACTTC. Filled out from reference TRBV19 and TRBJ2-7, the complete variable domain reads DGGITQSPKYLFRKEGQNVTLSCEQNLNHDAMYWYRQDPGQGLRLIYYSQIVNDFQKGDIAEGYSVSREKKESFPLTVTSAQKNPTAFYLCASSLRGQGGEQYFGPGTRLTVT.

As concerns this clone: The junction and the germline gene differ at one end; a read error may be behind it. The chain recombines TRBV18 with TRBJ2-7; the D gene is possibly TRBD2 (5 bases). This CDR3 is 14 amino acids long. In germline, CDR1 is KGHSH, CDR2 LQKENI. Here the CDR3 reads CASSRDTRAAIPRF. The CDR3 nucleotides are TGTGCCAGCTCACGAGATACCAGAGCGGCCATACCTAGATTC.

This chain links TRBV19 with TRBJ2-1; D perhaps matches TRBD2 (5 bases). Germline CDR1 and CDR2: LNHDA and SQIVND (reference sequence). The CDR3 covers 15 residues. Trimming took off 0 bases at V and 6 bases at J, with 12 bases between the two ends. CDR3 region: CASSIEREPFNEQFF. In DNA form, the CDR3 reads TGTGCCAGTAGTATAGAGAGGGAGCCTTTCAATGAGCAGTTCTTC. The whole variable domain, filled in from reference TRBV19 and TRBJ2-1, reads DGGITQSPKYLFRKEGQNVTLSCEQNLNHDAMYWYRQDPGQGLRLIYYSQIVNDFQKGDIAEGYSVSREKKESFPLTVTSAQKNPTAFYLCASSIEREPFNEQFFGPGTRLTVL.

V is TRBV5-6 and J is TRBJ1-1; D perhaps matches TRBD1 (6 bases). CDR3 size: 15 residues. From germline, CDR1 is SGHDT and CDR2 YYEEEE. The V end was cut by 5 bases, the J end by 4 bases, with 18 bases between. The chain's CDR3 is CASSMVGGEGTEAFF. CDR3 in DNA: TGTGCCAGCAGTATGGTAGGGGGAGAGGGCACTGAAGCTTTCTTT.

The chain uses TRBV7-2 and TRBJ2-5; a weak D match, TRBD2 (5 bases). The CDR3 is 15 residues long. Germline V gene data show CDR1 as SGHTA and CDR2 as FQGNSA. V was trimmed by 5 bases and J by 1 base, leaving 14 bases between them. CDR3 nucleotides: TGTGCCAGCAGCCCGCGATGGGGAGTCCAAGAGACCCAGTACTTC. Its translation: CASSPRWGVQETQYF.

The chain carries TRBV18 and TRBJ1-2, with 11 positions matching TRBD1. The V and J ends lost 3 bases and 4 bases, in that order; junction bases with no gene match: 10. The CDR3 is made up of 17 amino acids. CDR1 is KGHSH, CDR2 LQKENI, per germline. The CDR3 loop reads CASSPPATGTGGYGYTF. The CDR3 DNA reads as TGTGCCAGCTCACCCCCAGCGACCGGGACAGGGGGCTATGGCTACACCTTC.

Here the CDR3 DNA reads TGTGCCAGTAGACGGACAGGGAGCGGTGGAAACACCATATATTTT. This gives the protein CASRRTGSGGNTIYF. This chain connects TRBV19 to TRBJ1-3; 8 nucleotides align to TRBD1. CDR3 length: 15 residues. The germline V gene has CDR1 LNHDA and CDR2 SQIVND (reference sequence). With 6 bases clipped from V and 3 bases from J, the junction kept 7 bases outside the gene matches.

The chain has TRBV6-5 and TRBJ1-1; 7 nucleotides line up with TRBD1. From germline, CDR1 is MNHEY and CDR2 SVGAGI. The CDR3 is 13 residues long. After removal of 7 bases from V and 4 bases from J, the junction contained 6 bases not matched to a gene. The CDR3 here is CASTLQGSTEAFF. The CDR3 nucleotides read TGTGCCAGCACCCTACAGGGGAGCACTGAAGCTTTCTTT.

The rearrangement joins TRBV5-1 to TRBJ2-1, with 7 bases aligning to TRBD2. The CDR3 has 15 residues. Germline V gene lookup returns CDR1 SGHRS and CDR2 YFSETQ. J lost 3 bases, V lost 0 bases, and 3 bases had no gene match. For the CDR3, the DNA is TGCGCCAGCAGCTTGGGCGCTAGCGGCTACAATGAGCAGTTCTTC. Translating it yields CASSLGASGYNEQFF.